Presented here are 6 T cell receptor beta chains from one specimen sequenced in a study of PD-1 blockade in classical Hodgkin lymphoma. Profiled with immunoSEQ multiplex PCR; TCRdb holds only in-frame clones, not every one. The sample has about 30,000 clones; approximately 81% are singletons. Brentuximab vedotin exposure varied, and every patient relapsed after autologous stem cell transplantation. The specimen comprised peripheral blood mononuclear cells (PBMCs), sampled before the second cycle of nivolumab. The receptor source for this set is a human donor with classical Hodgkin lymphoma.

Concerning this clone itself: At one of its ends the junction is not consistent with the germline gene, which may arise from a read error. In nucleotides, the CDR3 is TGTGCTAGCAGCTTACACTCGGGAACCGGGGAGCTGTTTTTT. This translates into CASSLHSGTGELFF. The chain carries TRBV7-7 and TRBJ2-2; a weak D match, TRBD2 (5 bases). The CDR3 contains 14 residues. Germline V gene sequence: CDR1 SSHAT, CDR2 FNYEAQ (reference sequence).

The rearrangement uses TRBV6-1 and TRBJ1-1; TRBD1 agrees at 7 bases. V was clipped by 7 bases and J by 3 bases; unmatched bases: 5. Germline CDR1 reads MNHNS; CDR2 reads SASEGT. The CDR3 length is 13 residues. The CDR3 sequence: CASKRGRDTEAFF. For the CDR3, the DNA is TGTGCCAGCAAAAGGGGGCGGGACACTGAAGCTTTCTTT.

The chain recombines TRBV4-3 with TRBJ1-2; weak D call: TRBD1 (5 bases). The V end lost 0 bases, the J end lost 5 bases, and 16 bases lay between the germline ends. Germline V gene data show CDR1 as LGHNA and CDR2 as YSLEER. The CDR3 contains 16 residues. The chain's CDR3 is CASSQDAGGVSYGYTF. CDR3 nucleotide sequence: TGCGCCAGCAGCCAAGATGCGGGGGGGGTGAGTTATGGCTACACCTTC.

The chain has TRBV7-3 and TRBJ1-1; D is undetermined. CDR3 length: 14 amino acids. Trimming took off 3 bases at V and 0 bases at J, with 8 bases between the two ends. The germline V gene has CDR1 SGHTA and CDR2 FQGTGA. The CDR3 here is CASSLLQVNTEAFF. The CDR3 nucleotides are TGTGCCAGCAGCTTGCTACAAGTGAACACTGAAGCTTTCTTT.

The CDR3 nucleotides read TGTGCCAGTAGTCCCGGACAGGGAGCTTTTCGGCCCCAGCATTTT. It encodes CASSPGQGAFRPQHF. This chain connects TRBV19 to TRBJ1-5; 8 nucleotides align to TRBD1. Losses at the gene ends were 5 bases for V and 9 bases for J; bases not matched to a gene: 12. There are 15 residues in the CDR3. Germline values: CDR1 LNHDA, CDR2 SQIVND (reference sequence). Based on the CDR3 plus reference TRBV19 and TRBJ1-5, the full variable domain is DGGITQSPKYLFRKEGQNVTLSCEQNLNHDAMYWYRQDPGQGLRLIYYSQIVNDFQKGDIAEGYSVSREKKESFPLTVTSAQKNPTAFYLCASSPGQGAFRPQHFGDGTRLSIL.

The chain employs TRBV5-1 and TRBJ2-1, with 9 bases matching TRBD2. The CDR3 is 15 residues long. V trimming: 4 bases; J trimming: 3 bases; junction bases outside the gene matches: 5. CDR1 is SGHRS and CDR2 is YFSETQ in the germline V gene. CDR3 loop: CASSLSGGNYNEQFF. CDR3 nucleotides: TGCGCCAGCAGCCTTAGCGGGGGAAACTACAATGAGCAGTTCTTC. Full variable domain (missing parts from reference TRBV5-1 and TRBJ2-1): KAGVTQTPRYLIKTRGQQVTLSCSPISGHRSVSWYQQTPGQGLQFLFEYFSETQRNKGNFPGRFSGRQFSNSRSEMNVSTLELGDSALYLCASSLSGGNYNEQFFGPGTRLTVL.